Below, 31 T cell receptor beta chains from the same sample are listed, as sequenced in a study of shared clonotypes between healthy human individuals. Method: immunoSEQ multiplex PCR; TCRdb's copy keeps in-frame clones and lacks some. The sample holds approximately 1.5 million clones, around 98.5% seen once. Sequences were obtained from naive CD4+ T cells sorted from blood. Regarding subset: CD45RA+ positively selected. Receptors were obtained from a young man in good health.

The rearrangement uses TRBV4-3 and TRBJ2-4, with D tentatively TRBD2 (6 bases). Germline V gene data show CDR1 as LGHNA and CDR2 as YSLEER. The CDR3 sequence is 15 residues long. Trimming shortened V by 1 base and J by 4 bases, and 11 bases separated the two germline ends. CDR3 DNA: TGCGCCAGCAGCCAAGTAGGGACTGGGAAAAACATTCAGTACTTC. This codes for CASSQVGTGKNIQYF.

The chain joins TRBV5-4 to TRBJ1-1; D is uncertain. There are 15 residues in the CDR3. V lost 1 base and J 1 base, leaving 11 bases between the germline ends. Looked up from germline, CDR1 is SGHNT and CDR2 is YYREEE (reference sequence). The CDR3 loop reads CASSLFGFGNTEAFF. The CDR3 nucleotides are TGTGCCAGCAGCTTGTTCGGGTTCGGGAACACTGAAGCTTTCTTT.

The chain is built from TRBV7-2 and TRBJ1-1; no definite D call. V was cut by 1 base and J by 0 bases, with 12 bases left in between. The CDR3 runs to 16 residues. CDR1 and CDR2 (germline): SGHTA, FQGNSA. CDR3 protein: CASSLEATRLNTEAFF. CDR3 nucleotides: TGTGCCAGCAGCTTAGAGGCGACGAGGTTGAACACTGAAGCTTTCTTT.

V and J are TRBV9 and TRBJ2-3; 10 positions match TRBD2. Unmatched junction bases numbered 9, after V lost 4 bases and J lost 7 bases. This CDR3 has 15 residues. Per the germline V gene, CDR1 is SGDLS and CDR2 is YYNGEE. Written as DNA, the CDR3 is TGTGCCAGCAGCCGGTTGGCTAGCGGGAGTTATACGCAGTATTTT. Its translation is CASSRLASGSYTQYF.

A word on this clone: This specimen includes other DNA sequences encoding the same CDR3. This rearrangement joins TRBV9 to TRBJ2-7; D not certain. The germline V gene has CDR1 SGDLS and CDR2 YYNGEE. The CDR3 length is 15 residues. V lost 0 bases, J lost 0 bases, and 10 bases lay in between. The CDR3 nucleotides are TGTGCCAGCAGCGTAGAAGGGCTACCCTCCTACGAGCAGTACTTC. Protein sequence: CASSVEGLPSYEQYF.

The chain joins TRBV5-4 to TRBJ2-7; 10 bases line up with TRBD2. The germline V gene encodes CDR1 SGHNT and CDR2 YYREEE (reference sequence). V lost 7 bases to trimming and J lost 5 bases; unmatched junction nucleotides: 15. The CDR3 runs 16 residues. CDR3 region: CASSSGLAGETHEQYF. CDR3 nucleotide sequence: TGTGCCAGCTCGTCTGGGCTAGCGGGAGAAACCCACGAGCAGTACTTC.

V gene TRBV10-3 combines with J gene TRBJ2-7; D gene ambiguous. CDR1 is ENHRY, CDR2 SYGVKD, per germline. The CDR3 loop spans 12 amino acids. The ends were cut back, 0 bases at V and 6 bases at J, with 6 bases in the middle. The CDR3 DNA follows: TGTGCCATCAGTGAGTCTAGGGTCGAGCAGTACTTC. Protein: CAISESRVEQYF.

The chain joins TRBV7-2 to TRBJ1-2, with a tentative D call TRBD1 (6 bases). Trimming cost V 1 base and J 8 bases, with 11 bases left between them. Germline CDR1 and CDR2: SGHTA and FQGNSA. CDR3 length: 13 amino acids. CDR3: CASSLVGHQGYTF. CDR3 sequence (DNA): TGTGCCAGCAGCTTAGTGGGACACCAAGGCTACACCTTC.

J is TRBJ2-3 and V is TRBV7-8; 9 nucleotides match TRBD2. This CDR3 spans 16 amino acids. Germline values: CDR1 SGHVS, CDR2 FQNEAQ. Losses at the gene ends were 1 base for V and 5 bases for J; bases not matched to a gene: 7. The CDR3: CASSLVGLAGIDTQYF. The CDR3 DNA is TGTGCCAGCAGCTTAGTTGGGCTAGCGGGAATAGATACGCAGTATTTT. Drawing the rest from reference TRBV7-8 and TRBJ2-3, the complete variable domain is GAGVSQSPRYKVAKRGQDVALRCDPISGHVSLFWYQQALGQGPEFLTYFQNEAQLDKSGLPSDRFFAERPEGSVSTLKIQRTQQEDSAVYLCASSLVGLAGIDTQYFGPGTRLTVL.

The rearrangement links TRBV9 to TRBJ2-5; D is uncertain. Deletions cut 4 bases from V and 1 base from J, with 8 bases between. CDR3 length: 13 amino acids. Germline V gene sequence: CDR1 SGDLS, CDR2 YYNGEE. CDR3 nucleotides: TGTGCCAGCAGCCTCAGCGCCCAAGAGACCCAGTACTTC. Translation gives CASSLSAQETQYF.

CDR3 nucleotides: TGTGCCAGCAGTCCGGAAGCGGGAGTGGGCACCGGGGAGCTGTTTTTT. This codes for CASSPEAGVGTGELFF. The rearrangement uses TRBV28 and TRBJ2-2; 8 bases fit TRBD2. This CDR3 is 16 amino acids long. The germline CDR1 and CDR2 sequences are MDHEN and SYDVKM. V was pared by 5 bases and J by 4 bases, with 9 bases of the junction left unmatched.

This clone came up once. The chain links TRBV19 to TRBJ1-5, with D hard to call. CDR3 size: 15 residues. V lost 8 bases, J lost 0 bases, and 14 bases lay in between. Germline V lookup: CDR1 LNHDA, CDR2 SQIVND (reference sequence). In DNA form, the CDR3 reads TGTGCCAGTGAAGAGGGTGTTTATAGCAATCAGCCCCAGCATTTT. Amino acids: CASEEGVYSNQPQHF.

This clone was detected only once. The chain couples TRBV7-9 to TRBJ1-4, with D possibly being TRBD1 (5 bases). The germline gives CDR1 SEHNR, CDR2 FQNEAQ (reference sequence). The CDR3 is 15 residues long. The V gene lost 4 bases and the J gene lost 6 bases, with 15 bases spanning the gap. The CDR3 loop is CASSSGEWDHEKLFF. In DNA form, the CDR3 reads TGTGCCAGCAGCTCGGGGGAGTGGGATCATGAAAAACTGTTTTTT.

V is TRBV7-2 and J is TRBJ2-3; the D gene is possibly TRBD2 (7 bases). CDR1 is SGHTA, CDR2 FQGNSA, per germline. The ends were cut back, 7 bases at V and 1 base at J, with 15 bases in the middle. The length of the CDR3 is 15 residues. The CDR3, as DNA: TGTGCCAGCAACTACAGGGCGGGGGGCACAGATACGCAGTATTTT. It codes for CASNYRAGGTDTQYF. Looking up the rest from reference TRBV7-2 and TRBJ2-3 gives the full variable domain: GAGVSQSPSNKVTEKGKDVELRCDPISGHTALYWYRQSLGQGLEFLIYFQGNSAPDKSGLPSDRFSAERTGGSVSTLTIQRTQQEDSAVYLCASNYRAGGTDTQYFGPGTRLTVL.

The sample holds one count of this clone. V usage is TRBV6-6 and J usage is TRBJ2-3; 8 bases fit TRBD2. The CDR3 covers 11 residues. V shed 10 bases and J 5 bases; nucleotides not matched to a gene: 2. Germline CDR1 is MNHNY and CDR2 is SVGAGI (reference sequence). The DNA of the CDR3 is TGTGCCATTGCGGGAGGAGATACGCAGTATTTT. It encodes CAIAGGDTQYF.

The gene calls are TRBV5-4 and TRBJ2-3; 7 bases match TRBD2. Germline lookup yields CDR1 SGHNT and CDR2 YYREEE (reference sequence). Trimming cost V 5 bases and J 0 bases; bases outside gene matches: 9. This CDR3 contains 16 residues. The chain's CDR3 is CASRKRGLHSTDTQYF. CDR3 bases: TGTGCCAGCAGAAAAAGGGGACTACATAGCACAGATACGCAGTATTTT.

This clone appeared a single time. The chain has TRBV2 and TRBJ2-5; D may match TRBD1 or TRBD2 (6 bases each). The V gene's germline CDR1 is SNHLY and CDR2 FYNNEI. The CDR3 extends over 13 amino acids. V was trimmed by 7 bases and J by 2 bases, leaving 11 bases between them. The CDR3 DNA reads as TGTGCCAGCATGGGGGGCCGGCAAGAGACCCAGTACTTC. It encodes CASMGGRQETQYF. The full variable domain, its missing parts supplied by reference TRBV2 and TRBJ2-5, is EPEVTQTPSHQVTQMGQEVILRCVPISNHLYFYWYRQILGQKVEFLVSFYNNEISEKSEIFDDQFSVERPDGSNFTLKIRSTKLEDSAMYFCASMGGRQETQYFGPGTRLLVL.

Concerning this clone itself: The sample has other DNA sequences that encode this CDR3 too. The genes are TRBV7-9 and TRBJ1-1; a weak D match, TRBD1 (5 bases). The CDR3 loop spans 14 amino acids. Deletions cut 5 bases from V and 2 bases from J, with 12 bases between. From germline, CDR1 is SEHNR and CDR2 FQNEAQ (reference sequence). CDR3 loop: CASSLRELNTEAFF. The CDR3 DNA is TGTGCCAGCAGCCTCAGGGAATTAAACACTGAAGCTTTCTTT.

The chain is built from TRBV27 and TRBJ2-3; 11 bases map to TRBD1. Trimming cost V 2 bases and J 0 bases; bases outside gene matches: 10. CDR1 is MNHEY, CDR2 SMNVEV, per germline (reference sequence). This CDR3 has 19 amino acids. Written as DNA, the CDR3 is TGTGCCAGCAGTTTACTTCGGACAGGGGGCAAAGGTAGCACAGATACGCAGTATTTT. It encodes CASSLLRTGGKGSTDTQYF.

The rearrangement uses TRBV29-1 and TRBJ2-1, with D hard to call. V lost 4 bases and J 7 bases, leaving 11 bases between the germline ends. CDR1 is SQVTM, CDR2 ANQGSEA, per germline. The length of the CDR3 is 12 residues. CDR3 coding DNA: TGCAGCGTTGTCAGGTCTAAGAATGAGCAGTTCTTC. Encoded protein: CSVVRSKNEQFF.

This chain connects TRBV5-4 to TRBJ2-5; D is uncertain. Germline V lookup: CDR1 SGHNT, CDR2 YYREEE (reference sequence). The V end was cut by 4 bases, the J end by 1 base, with 8 bases between. The CDR3 runs to 13 residues. CDR3: CASSPASQETQYF. CDR3 nucleotides: TGTGCCAGCAGCCCTGCTTCCCAAGAGACCCAGTACTTC.

This sequence joins TRBV11-2 and TRBJ2-4, with D unclear. The germline gives CDR1 SGHAT, CDR2 FQNNGV. The V and J ends lost 1 base and 1 base respectively, with 14 bases between them. The CDR3 consists of 17 residues. The CDR3 sequence is CASSLGPGSIAKNIQYF. The CDR3 nucleotides are TGTGCCAGCAGCTTAGGGCCGGGCAGTATTGCCAAAAACATTCAGTACTTC.

In regard to this clone: This sample includes further DNA sequences coding for the same CDR3. CDR3 coding DNA: TGTGCCAGCAGCTTATCCTTAGGCGGGGAGCTGTTTTTT. Its translation: CASSLSLGGELFF. The chain carries TRBV11-2 and TRBJ2-2; D remains unclear. The CDR3 consists of 13 residues. V lost 2 bases and J lost 7, with 8 bases in between. CDR1 is SGHAT and CDR2 is FQNNGV in the germline V gene.

J is TRBJ1-1 and V is TRBV28; D not certain. CDR1 MDHEN and CDR2 SYDVKM come from the germline V gene. Trimming pared 8 bases from V and 0 bases from J, leaving 10 bases between. This CDR3 spans 13 amino acids. CDR3 DNA sequence: TGTGCCAGCGGGCAGATCATGAACACTGAAGCTTTCTTT. Translation gives CASGQIMNTEAFF.

This chain links TRBV28 with TRBJ2-5; D unresolved. V was pared by 2 bases and J by 2 bases, with 6 bases between. The CDR3 runs to 13 residues. The germline CDR1 and CDR2 sequences are MDHEN and SYDVKM. The CDR3 reads CASSLSGQETQYF. The CDR3 DNA reads TGTGCCAGCAGTTTAAGTGGGCAAGAGACCCAGTACTTC. The full variable domain, in which reference TRBV28 and TRBJ2-5 provide the parts outside the CDR3, is DVKVTQSSRYLVKRTGEKVFLECVQDMDHENMFWYRQDPGLGLRLIYFSYDVKMKEKGDIPEGYSVSREKKERFSLILESASTNQTSMYLCASSLSGQETQYFGPGTRLLVL.

V is TRBV5-5 and J is TRBJ2-3, with D possibly being TRBD1 (6 bases). This CDR3 region has 11 residues. V lost 7 bases to trimming and J lost 11 bases, with 14 bases between them. From germline, CDR1 is SGHKS and CDR2 YYEKEE (reference sequence). The CDR3 loop is CASGLQGKQYF. The CDR3 DNA reads as TGTGCCAGCGGCCTACAGGGAAAGCAGTATTTT.

The V call is TRBV18, the J call TRBJ2-7; TRBD1 agrees at 9 bases. The germline gives CDR1 KGHSH, CDR2 LQKENI. The V and J ends lost 4 bases and 5 bases, in that order; junction bases with no gene match: 6. CDR3 length: 14 amino acids. CDR3 amino acids: CASSLRTGADEQYF. The DNA of the CDR3 is TGTGCCAGCTCACTACGGACAGGGGCCGACGAGCAGTACTTC.

Worth noting for this clone: This CDR3 is also generated by other DNA sequences in the sample. The chain uses TRBV5-1 and TRBJ2-5; D may be TRBD2 (5 bases). V was cut by 0 bases and J by 3 bases, with 12 bases left in between. This CDR3 has 15 amino acids. Germline V gene sequence: CDR1 SGHRS, CDR2 YFSETQ. CDR3 sequence (DNA): TGCGCCAGCAGCTTGGTCGCGGGCGGAGAAGAGACCCAGTACTTC. Its protein is CASSLVAGGEETQYF. Based on the CDR3 plus reference TRBV5-1 and TRBJ2-5, the full variable domain is KAGVTQTPRYLIKTRGQQVTLSCSPISGHRSVSWYQQTPGQGLQFLFEYFSETQRNKGNFPGRFSGRQFSNSRSEMNVSTLELGDSALYLCASSLVAGGEETQYFGPGTRLLVL.

V gene TRBV2 combines with J gene TRBJ2-3, with D unclear. The V and J ends lost 5 bases and 3 bases respectively, with 6 bases between them. CDR1 and CDR2 from the germline V gene are SNHLY and FYNNEI. CDR3 length: 12 amino acids. The CDR3 reads CASSPTTDTQYF. CDR3 in DNA: TGTGCCAGCAGTCCTACTACAGATACGCAGTATTTT.

This clone has just one count. DNA for the CDR3: TGTGCCAGCAGTGAAAGGCAAGCTACCTACGAGCAGTACTTC. Residues: CASSERQATYEQYF. The chain recombines TRBV6-1 with TRBJ2-7; D unclear. The CDR3 is 14 amino acids. CDR1 and CDR2 from the germline V gene are MNHNS and SASEGT. V shed 2 bases and J shed 2 bases, with 10 bases lying between them.

The chain recombines TRBV4-3 with TRBJ2-4; D is possibly TRBD1 (5 bases). This CDR3 is 12 amino acids long. Germline values: CDR1 LGHNA, CDR2 YSLEER. V was trimmed by 7 bases and J by 13 bases, leaving 17 bases between them. CDR3 sequence: CASIPRTLRQYF. CDR3 DNA: TGCGCCAGCATACCCCGGACACTCCGGCAGTACTTC.